Sequencing of this T cell receptor (beta chain) was carried out in a study of blood T cell repertoires in COVID-19. Germline CDR1 is SEHNR and CDR2 is FQNEAQ (reference sequence). The CDR3 is made up of 14 amino acids. V was clipped by 4 bases and J by 2 bases, with 11 bases between them. Authors' processing steps: Counts of nucleated cells, estimated from reference gene primer amplification, were obtained. Clones were read by immunoSEQ multiplex PCR, and TCRdb kept only the in-frame ones, dropping some. V, J and clone size are those of that table, while D and trimming were read from the DNA. The sample includes 360,000 or so clones, 89% of them seen just once. Enrolled during active infection, Seattle patients were then followed longitudinally.

Input material: peripheral blood. The rearrangement links TRBV7-9 to TRBJ1-1; D is perhaps TRBD1 (5 bases). This sequence originates from a woman aged 60-75 years with COVID-19, enrolled during active disease. CDR3 nucleotide sequence: TGTGCCAGCAGCTCCGATCAGGGTAACACTGAAGCTTTCTTT. This codes for CASSSDQGNTEAFF.